The clone carrying this TCR beta chain has just one count. This sample was taken from a study of blood T cell repertoires in COVID-19. V was clipped by 8 bases and J by 0 bases, with 17 bases between them. The CDR3 is 17 amino acids. CDR1 WSHSY and CDR2 SAAADI come from the germline V gene. TCRdb's table, derived via immunoSEQ multiplex PCR, lists solely in-frame clones and lacks some. The table shows around 67,000 clones, with 84% occurring only once. The rearrangement uses TRBV10-2 and TRBJ2-6; tentatively, D is TRBD1 (5 bases). This receptor was taken from a man between 65 and 85 years old with acute or convalescent COVID-19. Input material: peripheral blood. CDR3 sequence (DNA): TGCGCCAGCTCACCCCTGGGGCCTTACTCTGGGGCCAACGTCCTGACTTTC. Protein: CASSPLGPYSGANVLTF.